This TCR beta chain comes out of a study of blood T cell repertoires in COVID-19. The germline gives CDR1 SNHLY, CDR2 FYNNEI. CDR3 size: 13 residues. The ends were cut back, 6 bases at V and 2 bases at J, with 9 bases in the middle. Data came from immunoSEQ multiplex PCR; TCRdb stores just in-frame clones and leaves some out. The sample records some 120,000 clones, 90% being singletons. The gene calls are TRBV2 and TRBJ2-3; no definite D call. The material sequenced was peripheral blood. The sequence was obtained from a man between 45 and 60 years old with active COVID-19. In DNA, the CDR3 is TGTGCCAGCAGGACTCCCCACACAGATACGCAGTATTTT. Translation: CASRTPHTDTQYF.